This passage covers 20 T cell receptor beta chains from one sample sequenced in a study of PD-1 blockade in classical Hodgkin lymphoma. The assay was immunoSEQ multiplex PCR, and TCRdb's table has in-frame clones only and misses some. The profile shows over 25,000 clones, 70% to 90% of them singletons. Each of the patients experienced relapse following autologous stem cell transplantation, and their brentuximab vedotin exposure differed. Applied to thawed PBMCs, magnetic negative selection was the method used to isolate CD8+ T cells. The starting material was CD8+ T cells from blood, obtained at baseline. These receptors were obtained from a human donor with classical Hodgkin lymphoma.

For the CDR3, the DNA is TGTGCCAGCAGCAGTAATAGCAATCAGCCCCAGCATTTT. Protein: CASSSNSNQPQHF. J is TRBJ1-5 and V is TRBV14; D remains ambiguous. V was cut by 5 bases and J by 0 bases, with 5 bases left in between. The CDR3 is made up of 13 amino acids. Germline lookup yields CDR1 SGHDN and CDR2 FVKESK.

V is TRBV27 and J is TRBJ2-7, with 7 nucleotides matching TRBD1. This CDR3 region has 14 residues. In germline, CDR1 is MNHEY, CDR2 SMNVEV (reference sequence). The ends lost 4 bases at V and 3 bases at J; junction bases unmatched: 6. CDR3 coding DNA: TGTGCCAGCAGTTCGCTGGGACAGAGCTACGAGCAGTACTTC. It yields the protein CASSSLGQSYEQYF.

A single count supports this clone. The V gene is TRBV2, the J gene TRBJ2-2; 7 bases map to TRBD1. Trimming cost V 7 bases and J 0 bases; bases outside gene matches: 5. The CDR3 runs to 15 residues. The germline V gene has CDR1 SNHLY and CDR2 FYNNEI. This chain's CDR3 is CASTDRVANTGELFF. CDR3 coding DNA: TGTGCCAGCACCGACAGGGTCGCGAACACCGGGGAGCTGTTTTTT.

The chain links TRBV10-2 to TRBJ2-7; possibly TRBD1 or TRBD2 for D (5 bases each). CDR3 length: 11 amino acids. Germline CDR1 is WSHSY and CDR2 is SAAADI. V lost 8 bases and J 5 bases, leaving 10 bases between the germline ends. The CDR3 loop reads CASGVGHEQYF. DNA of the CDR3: TGCGCCAGCGGGGTGGGACACGAGCAGTACTTC.

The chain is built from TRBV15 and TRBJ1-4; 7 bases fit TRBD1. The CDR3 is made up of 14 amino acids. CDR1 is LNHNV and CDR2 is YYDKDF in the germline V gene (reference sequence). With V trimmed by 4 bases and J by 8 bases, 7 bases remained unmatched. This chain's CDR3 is CATSIPGGREKLFF. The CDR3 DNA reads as TGTGCCACCAGCATCCCAGGGGGGCGGGAAAAACTGTTTTTT.

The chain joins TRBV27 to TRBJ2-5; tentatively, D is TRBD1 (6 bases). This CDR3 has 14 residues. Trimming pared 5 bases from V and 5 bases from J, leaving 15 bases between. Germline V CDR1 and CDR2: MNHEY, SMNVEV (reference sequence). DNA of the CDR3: TGTGCCAGCAGTGGATCAGGGGCCCAGGAGACCCAGTACTTC. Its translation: CASSGSGAQETQYF.

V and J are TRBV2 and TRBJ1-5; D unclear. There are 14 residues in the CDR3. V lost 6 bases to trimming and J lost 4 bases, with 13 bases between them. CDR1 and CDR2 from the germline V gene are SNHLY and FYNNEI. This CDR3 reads CASRLGQNNQPQHF. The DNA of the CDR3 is TGTGCCAGCAGACTCGGGCAGAATAATCAGCCCCAGCATTTT.

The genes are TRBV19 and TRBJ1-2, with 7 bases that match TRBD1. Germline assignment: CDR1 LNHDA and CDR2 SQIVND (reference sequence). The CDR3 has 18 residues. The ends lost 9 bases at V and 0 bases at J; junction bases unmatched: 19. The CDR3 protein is CASIPEEPRTGPNYGYTF. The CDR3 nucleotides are TGTGCCAGCATCCCTGAAGAACCTCGGACAGGACCTAACTATGGCTACACCTTC.

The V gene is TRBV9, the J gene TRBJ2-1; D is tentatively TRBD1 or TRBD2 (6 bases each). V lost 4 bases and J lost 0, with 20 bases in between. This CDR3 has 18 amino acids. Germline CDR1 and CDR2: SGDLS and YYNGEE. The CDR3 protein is CASSFLEGGKSSYNEQFF. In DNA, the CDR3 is TGTGCCAGCAGCTTTTTGGAGGGGGGAAAGAGCTCCTACAATGAGCAGTTCTTC.

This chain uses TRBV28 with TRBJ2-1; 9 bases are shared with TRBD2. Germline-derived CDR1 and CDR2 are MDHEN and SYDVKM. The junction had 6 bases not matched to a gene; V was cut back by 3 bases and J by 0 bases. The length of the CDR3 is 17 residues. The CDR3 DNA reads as TGTGCCAGCAGTTTGGGGACTAGCTCAAGCTCCTACAATGAGCAGTTCTTC. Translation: CASSLGTSSSSYNEQFF.

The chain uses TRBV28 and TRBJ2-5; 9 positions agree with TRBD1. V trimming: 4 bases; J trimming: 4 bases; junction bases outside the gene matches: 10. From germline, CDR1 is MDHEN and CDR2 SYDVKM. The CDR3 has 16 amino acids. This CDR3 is CASSSLGTGTLETQYF. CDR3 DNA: TGTGCCAGCAGTTCCCTCGGGACAGGGACCCTAGAGACCCAGTACTTC. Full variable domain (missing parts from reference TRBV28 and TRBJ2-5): DVKVTQSSRYLVKRTGEKVFLECVQDMDHENMFWYRQDPGLGLRLIYFSYDVKMKEKGDIPEGYSVSREKKERFSLILESASTNQTSMYLCASSSLGTGTLETQYFGPGTRLLVL.

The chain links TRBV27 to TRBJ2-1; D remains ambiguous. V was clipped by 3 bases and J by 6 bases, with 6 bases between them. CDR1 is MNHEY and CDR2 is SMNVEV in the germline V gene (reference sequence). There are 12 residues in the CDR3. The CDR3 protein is CASSFSANEQFF. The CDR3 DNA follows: TGTGCCAGCAGTTTTAGTGCCAATGAGCAGTTCTTC.

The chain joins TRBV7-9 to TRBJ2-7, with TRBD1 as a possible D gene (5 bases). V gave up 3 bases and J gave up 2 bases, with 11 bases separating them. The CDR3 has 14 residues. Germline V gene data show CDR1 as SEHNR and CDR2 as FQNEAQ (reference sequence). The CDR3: CASSFRATPYEQYF. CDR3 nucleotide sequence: TGTGCCAGCAGCTTCAGGGCGACCCCCTACGAGCAGTACTTC.

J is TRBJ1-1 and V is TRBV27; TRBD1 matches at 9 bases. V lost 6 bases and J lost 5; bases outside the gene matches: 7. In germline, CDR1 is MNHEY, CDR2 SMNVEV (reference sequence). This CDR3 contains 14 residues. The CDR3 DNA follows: TGTGCCAGCAGACGCGGACAGGGGTTTACTGAAGCTTTCTTT. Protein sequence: CASRRGQGFTEAFF.

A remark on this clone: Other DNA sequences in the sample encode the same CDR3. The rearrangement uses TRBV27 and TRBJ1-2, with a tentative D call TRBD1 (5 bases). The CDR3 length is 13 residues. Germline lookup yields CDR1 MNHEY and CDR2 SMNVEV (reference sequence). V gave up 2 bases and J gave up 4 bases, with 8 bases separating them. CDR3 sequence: CASSLGTGYGYTF. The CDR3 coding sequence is TGTGCCAGCAGTTTAGGGACTGGCTATGGCTACACCTTC.

The CDR3 bases are TGTGCCAGCAGCATCCGGACAGGCCCTATTACTGGGGCCAACGTCCTGACTTTC. As protein: CASSIRTGPITGANVLTF. The rearrangement uses TRBV7-7 and TRBJ2-6; 7 nucleotides agree with TRBD1. CDR1 and CDR2 (germline): SSHAT, FNYEAQ (reference sequence). The junction had 12 bases not matched to a gene; V was cut back by 5 bases and J by 2 bases. The CDR3 covers 18 residues.

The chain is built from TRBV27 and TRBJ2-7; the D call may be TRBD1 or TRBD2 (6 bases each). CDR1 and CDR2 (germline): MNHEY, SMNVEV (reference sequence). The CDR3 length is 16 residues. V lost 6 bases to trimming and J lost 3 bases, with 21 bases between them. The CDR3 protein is CASRSNGGHYVYEQYF. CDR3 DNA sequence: TGTGCCAGCAGGTCTAATGGGGGGCACTACGTCTACGAGCAGTACTTC.

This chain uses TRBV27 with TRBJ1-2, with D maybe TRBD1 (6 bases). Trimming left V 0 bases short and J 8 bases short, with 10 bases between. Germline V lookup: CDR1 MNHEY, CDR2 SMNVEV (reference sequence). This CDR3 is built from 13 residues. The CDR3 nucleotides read TGTGCCAGCAGTTTATCGAACAGGGTCGGCTACACCTTC. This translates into CASSLSNRVGYTF.

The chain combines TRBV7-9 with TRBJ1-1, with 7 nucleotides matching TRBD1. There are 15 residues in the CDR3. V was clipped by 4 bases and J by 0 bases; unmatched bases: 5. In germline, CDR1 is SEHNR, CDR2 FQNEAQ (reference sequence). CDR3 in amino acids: CASSWTGSMNTEAFF. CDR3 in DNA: TGTGCCAGCAGCTGGACAGGCTCGATGAACACTGAAGCTTTCTTT.

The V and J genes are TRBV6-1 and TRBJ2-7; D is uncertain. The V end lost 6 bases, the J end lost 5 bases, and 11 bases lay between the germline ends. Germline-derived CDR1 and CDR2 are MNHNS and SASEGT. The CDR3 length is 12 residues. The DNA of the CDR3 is TGTGCCAGCAGCCCGGGCTGGAACGAGCAGTACTTC. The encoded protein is CASSPGWNEQYF.